This TCR beta chain was recorded in a study of OX40 agonist ivuxolimab in advanced cancers. The germline gives CDR1 LNHNV, CDR2 YYDKDF (reference sequence). The ends lost 1 base at V and 0 bases at J; junction bases unmatched: 3. The CDR3 is 16 amino acids. The sampling schedule covered blood at baseline, cycle 4 day 1, and cycle 7 day 1. Produced via immunoSEQ multiplex PCR; TCRdb's table is partial and in-frame only. The sample carries some 64,000 clones, around 90% recorded once. Sequencing used CD4+ or CD8+ T cells sorted from blood, obtained in a trial of the OX40 agonist ivuxolimab. The TCR was taken from an adult with an advanced solid tumor such as melanoma, head and neck, liver or kidney cancer. The chain recombines TRBV15 with TRBJ1-3; 7 bases match TRBD1. The CDR3 sequence: CATSRGDRASGNTIYF. CDR3 coding DNA: TGTGCCACCAGCAGAGGGGACAGAGCCTCTGGAAACACCATATATTTT.